Listed below are T cell receptor beta chains from one sample, sequenced in a study of cytomegalovirus exposure and HLA in healthy donors. Generated by immunoSEQ multiplex PCR, the TCRdb table keeps only in-frame clones and is missing some. The clone table shows under 200,000 clones, with the ten largest holding less than 6.5%. The sample consisted of PBMCs. These TCRs come from a young man in good health and CMV-seronegative. Each CDR3 is given with its conserved first and last residue. The order of the fields is D gene, J gene, V gene, CDR3 length, CDR3 protein, CDR3 DNA. A D gene is named only where the DNA matches it firmly.

TRBD2 TRBJ2-7 TRBV7-9 15 CASSLVAGGSYEQYF TGTGCCAGCAGCTTAGTGGCGGGGGGGTCCTACGAGCAGTACTTC
- TRBJ2-7 TRBV11-3 16 CASSDGPRDTSYEQYF TGTGCCAGCAGCGACGGACCCCGGGACACCTCCTACGAGCAGTACTTC
- TRBJ2-3 TRBV14 15 CASKKAGAGTDTQYF TGTGCCAGCAAAAAGGCGGGGGCAGGCACAGATACGCAGTATTTT
TRBD1 TRBJ2-1 TRBV4-2 14 CASSQRQGPNEQFF TGTGCCAGCAGCCAGAGACAGGGTCCAAATGAGCAGTTCTTC
TRBD2 TRBJ2-7 TRBV4-1 16 CASSQEALAVHYEQYF TGCGCCAGCAGCCAAGAAGCCCTAGCGGTCCACTACGAGCAGTACTTC
- TRBJ1-2 TRBV19 14 CASSIGGGIRGYTF TGTGCCAGTAGTATAGGGGGGGGCATTCGGGGCTACACCTTC
- TRBJ2-2 TRBV5-1 16 CASSLARSPDTGELFF TGCGCCAGCAGCTTGGCTAGGAGTCCCGACACCGGGGAGCTGTTTTTT
TRBD1 TRBJ2-3 TRBV5-8 15 CASSLIGQGIDTQYF TGTGCCAGCAGCTTGATAGGACAGGGGATAGATACGCAGTATTTT
TRBD1 TRBJ1-1 TRBV7-9 14 CASSLTGQVEPAFF TGTGCCAGCAGCCTTACGGGACAGGTGGAGCCGGCTTTCTTT
- TRBJ2-3 TRBV5-1 15 CASSLRGLRTDTQYF TGCGCCAGCAGCTTGAGGGGACTCCGCACAGATACGCAGTATTTT